This entry is about one TCR beta chain. Its matching antigen is unknown. The data stem from a study of T cell responses to AZD1222 COVID-19 vaccine. Findings and caveats of the study: Seropositive status at baseline applied to only five or six AZD1222 recipients.

TCRdb's table, derived via immunoSEQ multiplex PCR, lists solely in-frame clones and lacks some. This sample has just over 65,000 clones, with about 90% found just once. Germline trimming cut 4 bases from V and 3 bases from J; bases unmatched to any gene: 11. The CDR3 is 16 amino acids. Germline V gives CDR1 MNHNY, CDR2 SVGAGI (reference sequence). This receptor was obtained from an adult in good health. Sequencing was performed on peripheral blood, taken on day 0 of AZD1222 vaccination. The chain employs TRBV6-6 and TRBJ2-5; 7 nucleotides line up with TRBD1. The CDR3 DNA is TGTGCCAGCAGTTCCTCCGTATTCGGGACAGAAGAGACCCAGTACTTC. Translating gives CASSSSVFGTEETQYF.